The 17 T cell receptor beta chains in this list originate from one sample, sequenced in a study of T cell responses to AZD1222 COVID-19 vaccine. Repertoires were generated with immunoSEQ multiplex PCR, while TCRdb's copy carries only in-frame clones and drops some. Of around 100,000 clones listed, roughly 88% were seen once; the top ten hold 20% to 25%. The specimen comprised peripheral blood, sampled on day 0 of AZD1222 vaccination. Every receptor here comes from an adult in good health.

This clone showed up just a few times. The chain combines TRBV7-2 with TRBJ1-2, with unresolved D. The V gene lost 1 base and the J gene lost 1 base, with 4 bases spanning the gap. The CDR3 is made up of 13 amino acids. The germline CDR1 and CDR2 sequences are SGHTA and FQGNSA. The CDR3 spells CASSLGVNYGYTF. CDR3 nucleotides: TGTGCCAGCAGCTTAGGGGTTAACTATGGCTACACCTTC.

This chain connects TRBV7-6 to TRBJ1-6, with a weak D call TRBD1 (5 bases). Trimming took 2 bases from V and 5 from J, leaving 10 bases between them. This CDR3 has 15 amino acids. Germline CDR1 SGHVS, CDR2 FNYEAQ. CDR3: CASSLSGVNNSPLHF. CDR3 coding DNA: TGTGCCAGCAGCTTATCGGGGGTAAATAATTCACCCCTCCACTTT.

The chain recombines TRBV3-1 (or the pseudogene TRBV3-2) with TRBJ2-5; 7 nucleotides agree with TRBD1. V lost 6 bases to trimming and J lost 4 bases; unmatched junction nucleotides: 5. The CDR3 spans 13 residues. Germline V CDR1 and CDR2: LGHDT, YNNKEL (reference sequence). The CDR3 DNA is TGTGCCAGCAGGAGACAGGGCGGAGAGACCCAGTACTTC. Amino acids: CASRRQGGETQYF.

The genes are TRBV29-1 and TRBJ1-6, with a tentative D call TRBD1 (5 bases). V was shortened by 4 bases and J by 7 bases, with 11 bases between the two germline ends. Germline V lookup: CDR1 SQVTM, CDR2 ANQGSEA. The CDR3 contains 13 residues. Here the CDR3 reads CSVAGDENSPLHF. The CDR3 bases are TGCAGCGTTGCCGGGGACGAAAATTCACCCCTCCACTTT.

The chain joins TRBV7-9 to TRBJ2-5; no clear D. This CDR3 is built from 12 residues. Germline lookup yields CDR1 SEHNR and CDR2 FQNEAQ (reference sequence). Trimming cost V 2 bases and J 7 bases, with 8 bases left between them. This CDR3 is CASSLSLVTQYF. CDR3 DNA sequence: TGTGCCAGCAGCTTAAGTCTCGTGACCCAGTACTTC.

This chain uses TRBV4-3 with TRBJ2-1; 7 bases map to TRBD2. V dropped 0 bases and J dropped 4; count of bases not matched to a gene: 3. Germline assignment: CDR1 LGHNA and CDR2 YSLEER. The CDR3 runs to 15 residues. The CDR3 is CASSQEGAGYNEQFF. The CDR3 DNA follows: TGCGCCAGCAGCCAAGAGGGAGCGGGATACAATGAGCAGTTCTTC.

This chain links TRBV11-3 with TRBJ1-1, with D tentatively TRBD1 (5 bases). Germline values: CDR1 SGHNT, CDR2 YENEEA. CDR3 size: 13 residues. Trimming left V 5 bases short and J 7 bases short, with 14 bases between. CDR3 DNA: TGTGCCAGCAGCCTCATACCGGGGCGTGAAGCTTTCTTT. It yields the protein CASSLIPGREAFF. The complete variable domain, with remaining parts taken from reference TRBV11-3 and TRBJ1-1, reads EAGVVQSPRYKIIEKKQPVAFWCNPISGHNTLYWYLQNLGQGPELLIRYENEEAVDDSQLPKDRFSAERLKGVDSTLKIQPAELGDSAVYLCASSLIPGREAFFGQGTRLTVV.

The V gene is TRBV3-1 (or the pseudogene TRBV3-2), the J gene TRBJ1-5; D might be TRBD1 (5 bases). V was pared by 1 base and J by 1 base, with 11 bases between. Per the germline V gene, CDR1 is LGHDT and CDR2 is YNNKEL (reference sequence). The CDR3 runs to 16 residues. The CDR3 protein is CASSQASGGSNQPQHF. DNA of the CDR3: TGTGCCAGCAGCCAAGCGTCGGGGGGGAGCAATCAGCCCCAGCATTTT.

The chain employs TRBV7-2 and TRBJ1-2; 7 bases fit TRBD1. There are 16 residues in the CDR3. CDR1 is SGHTA, CDR2 FQGNSA, per germline. J was trimmed by 2 bases and V by 2 bases; bases with no gene match: 8. CDR3 residues: CASSLQGTAPNYGYTF. The CDR3 coding sequence is TGTGCCAGCAGCTTACAAGGGACAGCACCCAACTATGGCTACACCTTC.

V gene TRBV5-6 combines with J gene TRBJ2-3; 11 bases match TRBD2. The CDR3 sequence is 15 residues long. With V trimmed by 4 bases and J by 2 bases, 3 bases remained unmatched. Germline CDR1 and CDR2: SGHDT and YYEEEE. This chain's CDR3 is CASSLTSGVTDTQYF. The CDR3 DNA follows: TGTGCCAGCAGCCTGACTAGCGGGGTCACAGATACGCAGTATTTT.

The V gene is TRBV7-8, the J gene TRBJ1-5, with D uncertain. The ends were cut back, 4 bases at V and 7 bases at J, with 11 bases in the middle. The CDR3 totals 13 residues. The germline V gene encodes CDR1 SGHVS and CDR2 FQNEAQ. The CDR3 loop is CASSSVGSQPQHF. As DNA, the CDR3 is TGTGCCAGCAGCTCCGTTGGGTCCCAGCCCCAGCATTTT.

The V and J genes are TRBV20-1 and TRBJ2-5, with 9 nucleotides matching TRBD1. The germline V gene encodes CDR1 DFQATT and CDR2 SNEGSKA (reference sequence). The CDR3 sequence is 11 residues long. CDR3 nucleotides: TGCAGCACAGGGGGCGTAGAGACCCAGTACTTC. Protein sequence: CSTGGVETQYF.

This rearrangement joins TRBV6-5 to TRBJ2-1; a weak D match, TRBD2 (6 bases). CDR1 and CDR2 from the germline V gene are MNHEY and SVGAGI. The V end lost 7 bases, the J end lost 5 bases, and 15 bases lay between the germline ends. The CDR3 loop spans 14 amino acids. CDR3 sequence: CASTSGLIHNEQFF. For the CDR3, the DNA is TGTGCCAGCACCAGCGGGCTAATTCACAATGAGCAGTTCTTC.

This clone was found once. This chain uses TRBV7-2 with TRBJ1-3; no definite D call. Germline lookup yields CDR1 SGHTA and CDR2 FQGNSA. The CDR3 consists of 15 residues. V gave up 0 bases and J gave up 2 bases, with 8 bases separating them. CDR3 sequence (DNA): TGTGCCAGCAGCTTAGCGCGGGGAACTGGAAACACCATATATTTT. Its protein is CASSLARGTGNTIYF.

This sequence joins TRBV10-2 and TRBJ1-5; 7 bases align to TRBD1. The CDR3 is 16 residues long. Unmatched junction bases numbered 5, after V lost 3 bases and J lost 0 bases. The germline V gene has CDR1 WSHSY and CDR2 SAAADI. The CDR3 bases are TGCGCCAGCAGTGAAGGGACAGACTATAGCAATCAGCCCCAGCATTTT. This gives the protein CASSEGTDYSNQPQHF.

The genes are TRBV30 and TRBJ2-7; the D call may be TRBD1 or TRBD2 (5 bases each). The CDR3 spans 15 residues. Germline V gene data show CDR1 as GTSNPN and CDR2 as SVGIG (reference sequence). The ends were cut back, 3 bases at V and 3 bases at J, with 18 bases in the middle. In DNA, the CDR3 is TGTGCCTGGAGGGATAGTTTGGGGGTTAGCTACGAGCAGTACTTC. Encoded protein: CAWRDSLGVSYEQYF. Filled out from reference TRBV30 and TRBJ2-7, the complete variable domain reads SQTIHQWPATLVQPVGSPLSLECTVEGTSNPNLYWYRQAAGRGLQLLFYSVGIGQISSEVPQNLSASRPQDRQFILSSKKLLLSDSGFYLCAWRDSLGVSYEQYFGPGTRLTVT.

The chain has TRBV19 and TRBJ1-2, with TRBD1 matching over 12 bases. CDR1 LNHDA and CDR2 SQIVND come from the germline V gene (reference sequence). The length of the CDR3 is 15 residues. V lost 7 bases to trimming and J lost 6 bases; unmatched junction nucleotides: 9. Written as DNA, the CDR3 is TGTGCCAGTACGGGGTGGGGGACAGGGGGCGATGGCTACACCTTC. It encodes CASTGWGTGGDGYTF.